Shown below are 12 T cell receptor beta chains from a single sample sequenced in a study of T cell repertoires in cytomegalovirus infection (dated by TCRdb to between 2018 and 2020). The reads were generated on an Illumina HiSeq 1500. Using fastp at Q25 and MiXCR, TCRdb reprocessed the public reads and kept productive beta chains. Duplicate CDR3 protein sequences are folded into a single record with the most common DNA and genes. The sample records about 740,000 distinct CDR3 sequences, 35% of which are singletons. The ten largest clones capture 2.5% to 3.5% of the sample. The sequenced sample was PBMCs. The receptors come from a human donor in good health (CMV status not recorded). Some clones in this sample may be carry-over from other donors' samples.

This clonotype appeared a few times. The rearrangement links TRBV6-2 or TRBV6-3 to TRBJ1-2; TRBD1 might be the D (5 bases). The length of the CDR3 is 11 residues. V was clipped by 6 bases and J by 10 bases, with 12 bases between them. Germline CDR1 reads MNHEY; CDR2 reads SVGEGT. The CDR3 sequence: CASSGHLFYTF. The CDR3 bases are TGTGCCAGCAGCGGACACCTCTTCTACACCTTC.

Worth noting for this clonotype: The CDR3 end shows no conserved phenylalanine or tryptophan, and so a read error is likely. The gene calls are TRBV7-2 and TRBJ2-1, with D possibly being TRBD2 (5 bases). Trimming removed 6 bases from V and 1 base from J, with 13 bases in between. Germline CDR1 reads SGHTA; CDR2 reads FQGNSA. The CDR3 runs to 15 residues. The chain's CDR3 is CASSPTRISYNEQFL. Here the CDR3 DNA reads TGTGCCAGCAGTCCTACTAGGATTTCCTACAATGAGCAGTTCTTA.

This sequence joins TRBV27 and TRBJ1-6; tentative D call: TRBD1 (6 bases). In germline, CDR1 is MNHEY, CDR2 SMNVEV (reference sequence). Trimming took 5 bases from V and 10 from J, leaving 21 bases between them. This CDR3 has 16 amino acids. The CDR3: CASSRTTGPSYSPLHF. CDR3 coding DNA: TGTGCCAGCAGTAGAACGACAGGACCGTCTTACTCACCCCTCCACTTT.

The chain joins TRBV5-1 to TRBJ1-4; D unresolved. Germline CDR1 is SGHRS and CDR2 is YFSETQ. There are 14 residues in the CDR3. Trimming took off 4 bases at V and 8 bases at J, with 15 bases between the two ends. Here the CDR3 reads CASSPAYSGEKLFF. The CDR3 region has the DNA TGCGCCAGCAGCCCAGCTTACTCGGGGGAAAAACTGTTTTTT.

This clonotype was observed a handful of times. The chain carries TRBV12-3 or TRBV12-4 and TRBJ1-1; D gene uncertain. Trimming removed 3 bases from V and 6 bases from J, with 14 bases in between. The CDR3 runs to 14 residues. The CDR3 reads CASSFGSGYAEAFF. The CDR3 region has the DNA TGTGCCAGCAGTTTTGGGTCCGGGTATGCTGAAGCTTTCTTT.

The chain uses TRBV4-1 and TRBJ1-1, with 12 bases identical to TRBD1. Germline V gene lookup returns CDR1 MGHRA and CDR2 YSYEKL. Trimming removed 4 bases from V and 4 bases from J; junction bases left unmatched: 7. The CDR3 is 16 residues long. In nucleotides, the CDR3 is TGCGCCAGCAGCCGGGGACAGGGGGCCAGGGGCACTGAAGCTTTCTTT. It is translated as CASSRGQGARGTEAFF.

In this sample, this clonotype turned up a few times. The chain employs TRBV19 and TRBJ2-4; D call uncertain. The CDR3 extends over 13 amino acids. The germline CDR1 and CDR2 sequences are LNHDA and SQIVND (reference sequence). Trimming took off 7 bases at V and 3 bases at J, with 10 bases between the two ends. CDR3 in amino acids: CASNPRHKNIQYF. CDR3 in DNA: TGTGCCAGTAACCCCCGGCACAAAAACATTCAGTACTTC.

This chain links TRBV12-3 or TRBV12-4 with TRBJ2-7, with D hard to call. V was pared by 8 bases and J by 2 bases, with 10 bases between. This CDR3 has 12 amino acids. The CDR3 here is CASARAAYEQYF. In nucleotides, the CDR3 is TGTGCCAGCGCCCGGGCAGCCTACGAGCAGTACTTC.

This clonotype has only a few counts. The rearrangement links TRBV7-9 to TRBJ2-1; 7 nucleotides agree with TRBD2. V lost 5 bases, J lost 5 bases, and 6 bases stayed unmatched. Germline V gene data show CDR1 as SEHNR and CDR2 as FQNEAQ (reference sequence). The CDR3 runs 14 residues. The CDR3 loop is CASSTGTKNNEQFF. CDR3 sequence (DNA): TGTGCCAGCAGCACCGGGACTAAAAACAATGAGCAGTTCTTC.

This clonotype was counted at least ten times. This chain links TRBV7-6 with TRBJ1-6; D gene ambiguous. V lost 5 bases and J 5 bases, leaving 4 bases between the germline ends. The germline V gene has CDR1 SGHVS and CDR2 FNYEAQ. The CDR3 runs to 12 residues. The CDR3 reads CASSKNNSPLHF. The CDR3 region has the DNA TGTGCCAGCAGCAAGAATAATTCACCCCTCCACTTT.

The chain joins TRBV2 to TRBJ2-6; TRBD2 matches 8 bases. Germline V CDR1 and CDR2: SNHLY, FYNNEI. The junction had 5 bases not matched to a gene; V was cut back by 7 bases and J by 0 bases. This CDR3 has 16 residues. The CDR3 nucleotides are TGTGCCAGCAAAAGCGGGGGCACCTCTGGGGCCAACGTCCTGACTTTC. It codes for CASKSGGTSGANVLTF.

This clonotype was observed many times. The chain uses TRBV7-2 and TRBJ2-5; 7 positions match TRBD1. The germline V gene has CDR1 SGHTA and CDR2 FQGNSA. The CDR3 has 14 residues. Trimming took 3 bases from V and 5 from J; bases not matched to a gene: 6. The CDR3 sequence is CASSLDRLVETQYF. The CDR3 nucleotides read TGTGCCAGCAGCTTGGACAGGCTGGTGGAGACCCAGTACTTC.